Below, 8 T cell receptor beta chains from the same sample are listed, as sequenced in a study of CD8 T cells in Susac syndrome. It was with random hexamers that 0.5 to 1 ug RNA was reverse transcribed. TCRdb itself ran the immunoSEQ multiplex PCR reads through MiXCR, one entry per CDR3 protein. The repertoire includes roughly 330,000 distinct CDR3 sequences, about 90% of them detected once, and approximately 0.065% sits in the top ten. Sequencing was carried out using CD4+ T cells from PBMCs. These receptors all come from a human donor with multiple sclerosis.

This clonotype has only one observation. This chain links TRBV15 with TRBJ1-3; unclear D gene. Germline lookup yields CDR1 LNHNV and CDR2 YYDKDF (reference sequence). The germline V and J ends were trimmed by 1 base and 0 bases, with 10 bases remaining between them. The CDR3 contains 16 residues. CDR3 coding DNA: TGTGCCACCAGCAGAGCAGGCAGTAGCTCTGGAAACACCATATATTTT. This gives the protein CATSRAGSSSGNTIYF.

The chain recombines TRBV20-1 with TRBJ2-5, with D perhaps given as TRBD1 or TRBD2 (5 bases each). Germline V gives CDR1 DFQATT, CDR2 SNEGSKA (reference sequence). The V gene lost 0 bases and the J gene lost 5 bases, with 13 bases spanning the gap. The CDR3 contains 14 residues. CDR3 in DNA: TGCAGTGCTAGAGATAGAGGGTGGGGGGAGACCCAGTACTTC. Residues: CSARDRGWGETQYF.

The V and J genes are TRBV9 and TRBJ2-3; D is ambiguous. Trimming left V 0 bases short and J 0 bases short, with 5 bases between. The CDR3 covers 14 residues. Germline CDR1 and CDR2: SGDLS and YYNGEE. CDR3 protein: CASSVAPSTDTQYF. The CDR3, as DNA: TGTGCCAGCAGCGTAGCGCCGAGCACAGATACGCAGTATTTT.

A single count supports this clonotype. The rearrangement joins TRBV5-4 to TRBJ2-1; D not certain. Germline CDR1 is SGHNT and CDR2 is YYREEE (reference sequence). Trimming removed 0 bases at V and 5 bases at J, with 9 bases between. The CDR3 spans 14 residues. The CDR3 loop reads CASSLGLINNEQFF. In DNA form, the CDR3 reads TGTGCCAGCAGCTTGGGGCTTATCAACAATGAGCAGTTCTTC.

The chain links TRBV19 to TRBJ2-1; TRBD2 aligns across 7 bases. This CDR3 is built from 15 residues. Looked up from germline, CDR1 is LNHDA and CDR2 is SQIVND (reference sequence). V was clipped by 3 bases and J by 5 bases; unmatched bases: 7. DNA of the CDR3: TGTGCCAGTAGTATCGGGGGGAACGAGAACAATGAGCAGTTCTTC. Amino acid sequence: CASSIGGNENNEQFF.

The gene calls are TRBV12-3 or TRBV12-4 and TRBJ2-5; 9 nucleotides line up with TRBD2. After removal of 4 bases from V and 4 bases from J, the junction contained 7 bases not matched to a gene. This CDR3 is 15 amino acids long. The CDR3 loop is CASSSSRTSVETQYF. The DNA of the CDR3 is TGTGCCAGCAGTTCGTCCAGGACTAGCGTAGAGACCCAGTACTTC.

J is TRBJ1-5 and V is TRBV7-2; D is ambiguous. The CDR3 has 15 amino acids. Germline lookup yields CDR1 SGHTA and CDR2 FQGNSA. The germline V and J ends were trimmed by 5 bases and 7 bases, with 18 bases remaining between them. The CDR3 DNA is TGTGCCAGCAGCGAGAGACTCCTCGAACGACAGCCCCAGCATTTT. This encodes CASSERLLERQPQHF.

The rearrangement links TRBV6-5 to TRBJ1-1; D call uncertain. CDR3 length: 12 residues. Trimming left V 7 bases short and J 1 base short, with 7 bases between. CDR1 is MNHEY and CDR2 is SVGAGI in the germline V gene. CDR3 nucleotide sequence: TGTGCCAGCAAGTCGGAGAACACTGAAGCTTTCTTT. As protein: CASKSENTEAFF.